A selection of T cell receptor beta chains follows, all from one sample in a study of cytomegalovirus exposure and HLA in healthy donors. Sequencing was performed with immunoSEQ multiplex PCR; in TCRdb, only in-frame clones are kept and a portion is missing. This table holds about 88,000 clones, about 76% found once. The sample taken for sequencing was PBMCs. These receptor sequences come from a woman aged 40 to 49 in good health and CMV-seronegative. Each CDR3 is given with its conserved first and last residue. The D gene is left open where the match is weak. Clone sizes are given selectively: once, few, many, or a class where the clone is expanded.

d_call clone_size j_call v_call cdr3_aa cdr3_nt
- - TRBJ2-3 TRBV6-1 CASSDSTGTDTQYF TGTGCCAGCAGTGATTCGACTGGCACAGATACGCAGTATTTT
- - TRBJ1-2 TRBV6-1 CASRIVGGYGYTF TGTGCCAGCAGAATAGTGGGAGGCTATGGCTACACCTTC
- - TRBJ2-1 TRBV29-1 CSVPRQGIMTEQFF TGCAGCGTACCTCGGCAGGGGATAATGACAGAGCAGTTCTTC
- - TRBJ2-5 TRBV18 CASSPPSTSQETQYF TGTGCCAGCTCACCACCCTCTACCTCCCAAGAGACCCAGTACTTC
TRBD2 - TRBJ2-5 TRBV29-1 CSVEKAGGQETQYF TGCAGCGTTGAAAAAGCGGGGGGGCAAGAGACCCAGTACTTC
- - TRBJ2-3 TRBV7-2 CASSLTQTRTDTQYF TGTGCCAGCAGCTTGACCCAAACGCGGACAGATACGCAGTATTTT
TRBD1 few TRBJ2-1 TRBV18 CASSSTRTGYNEQFF TGTGCCAGCTCATCAACTAGGACAGGCTACAATGAGCAGTTCTTC
TRBD1 - TRBJ1-1 TRBV5-1 CASSPTLTGQGGTEAFF TGCGCCAGCAGCCCCACACTAACCGGACAGGGAGGCACTGAAGCTTTCTTT
TRBD1 - TRBJ2-5 TRBV19 CASSPDRDIFGKETQYF TGTGCCAGTAGTCCGGACAGGGACATCTTTGGGAAAGAGACCCAGTACTTC
TRBD1 - TRBJ2-3 TRBV7-6 CASSSQGAGTDTQYF TGTGCCAGCAGCTCGCAGGGGGCGGGTACAGATACGCAGTATTTT
- - TRBJ1-2 TRBV19 CASTQGNYGYTF TGTGCCAGTACCCAGGGTAACTATGGCTACACCTTC
- - TRBJ1-1 TRBV2 CASSRISGTEAFF TGTGCCAGCTCTCGAATTTCGGGGACTGAAGCTTTCTTT
TRBD1 - TRBJ2-7 TRBV6-5 CASSYSKGAYEQYF TGTGCCAGCAGTTACTCTAAGGGGGCTTACGAGCAGTACTTC
- once TRBJ2-3 TRBV20-1 CSAVTLDTQYF TGCAGTGCTGTTACTTTAGATACGCAGTATTTT
TRBD2 - TRBJ2-1 TRBV10-1 CASSESYGLDPGEQFF TGCGCCAGCAGTGAGTCGTACGGACTAGACCCAGGGGAGCAGTTCTTC
TRBD1 - TRBJ1-6 TRBV5-4 CASRLGTANSPLHF TGTGCCAGCAGGCTGGGGACAGCTAATTCACCCCTCCACTTT
- - TRBJ1-3 TRBV7-9 CASSLGVSGNTIYF TGTGCCAGCAGCTTGGGAGTTTCTGGAAACACCATATATTTT
TRBD1 once TRBJ2-3 TRBV14 CASSQGTAINTDTQYF TGTGCCAGCAGCCAGGGGACAGCTATAAACACAGATACGCAGTATTTT
TRBD1 - TRBJ1-1 TRBV28 CASSPTGGFKLAFF TGTGCCAGCAGCCCAACAGGGGGCTTCAAGCTAGCTTTCTTT
- - TRBJ2-3 TRBV13 CASSPKAGHRRDTQYF TGTGCCAGCAGCCCAAAAGCGGGCCATCGCAGGGATACGCAGTATTTT
TRBD1 - TRBJ1-3 TRBV6-1 CVSRDSLRHTIYF TGTGTCAGCAGGGACAGTCTACGACACACCATATATTTT
- - TRBJ1-2 TRBV5-4 CASSLGADLEESYTF TGTGCCAGCAGCCTGGGGGCGGACCTGGAGGAGAGCTACACCTTC
TRBD1 - TRBJ1-2 TRBV6-5 CASGKQGRRGGYTF TGTGCCAGCGGAAAACAGGGGCGTAGAGGTGGCTACACCTTC
- - TRBJ2-3 TRBV5-6 CASSLEGGGTDTQYF TGTGCCAGCAGCTTGGAAGGTGGAGGCACAGATACGCAGTATTTT
TRBD1 - TRBJ2-2 TRBV19 CASSSDRGPGELFF TGTGCCAGTAGCTCCGACAGGGGGCCCGGGGAGCTGTTTTTT
TRBD1 few TRBJ1-2 TRBV7-2 CASSTTGTGGSGYTF TGTGCCAGCAGCACTACCGGGACAGGGGGGTCTGGCTACACCTTC
- - TRBJ1-6 TRBV5-6 CASSLGAGDLDNSPLHF TGTGCCAGCAGCTTGGGGGCAGGGGATTTGGATAATTCACCCCTCCACTTT
TRBD1 - TRBJ2-1 TRBV4-1 CASSQYGQGAYNEQFF TGCGCCAGCAGCCAATACGGACAGGGGGCCTACAATGAGCAGTTCTTC
TRBD2 - TRBJ2-5 TRBV5-1 CASSKLAGVGETQYF TGCGCCAGCAGCAAACTAGCGGGGGTTGGAGAGACCCAGTACTTC
- - TRBJ1-1 TRBV7-3 CASATGGTEAFF TGTGCCAGCGCAACGGGGGGAACTGAAGCTTTCTTT
- - TRBJ2-5 TRBV27 CASSPQDRDKETQYF TGTGCCAGCAGTCCTCAGGACAGAGACAAAGAGACCCAGTACTTC
TRBD2 - TRBJ2-2 TRBV29-1 CSVEMFGSGGTGELFF TGCAGCGTTGAAATGTTTGGGTCGGGGGGCACCGGGGAGCTGTTTTTT
- - TRBJ1-5 TRBV7-8 CASSLDDLNQPQHF TGTGCCAGCAGCCTTGACGACTTGAATCAGCCCCAGCATTTT
- - TRBJ1-5 TRBV6-1 CASSEQGWGQPQHF TGTGCCAGCAGTGAACAGGGGTGGGGTCAGCCCCAGCATTTT
- - TRBJ2-2 TRBV9 CASSVGGSTGELFF TGTGCCAGCAGCGTAGGTGGGAGCACCGGGGAGCTGTTTTTT